The 20 T cell receptor beta chains below were found in one sample sequenced in a study of cytomegalovirus exposure and HLA in healthy donors. 13 Jbeta primers and 60 Vbeta primers were used for the PCR. The assay was immunoSEQ multiplex PCR, and TCRdb's table has in-frame clones only and misses some. The sample has 150,000 to 180,000 clones, about 76% seen once; the top ten hold less than 8.5%. Sequencing used PBMCs. The receptor set was obtained from a man in his thirties or forties in good health and CMV-seropositive.

This clone was counted only a few times. The genes are TRBV5-4 and TRBJ2-3; 13 nucleotides align to TRBD2. CDR3 size: 18 residues. Germline V gene data show CDR1 as SGHNT and CDR2 as YYREEE (reference sequence). V lost 1 base and J lost 2; bases outside the gene matches: 7. This chain's CDR3 is CASSLTVLAGGVTDTQYF. CDR3 DNA sequence: TGTGCCAGCAGCTTGACGGTACTAGCGGGAGGGGTCACAGATACGCAGTATTTT.

This clone has just a few counts. The chain is built from TRBV20-1 and TRBJ2-7, with D possibly TRBD1 on 5 matching bases. Looked up from germline, CDR1 is DFQATT and CDR2 is SNEGSKA (reference sequence). The CDR3 is 11 residues long. The V end lost 7 bases, the J end lost 3 bases, and 10 bases lay between the germline ends. Here the CDR3 reads CSEGRGYEQYF. CDR3 nucleotide sequence: TGCAGTGAGGGTAGGGGCTACGAGCAGTACTTC.

The chain joins TRBV7-6 to TRBJ2-6, with a possible D match to TRBD1 (6 bases). Deletions cut 5 bases from V and 4 bases from J, with 15 bases between. The CDR3 is made up of 16 amino acids. Germline V CDR1 and CDR2: SGHVS, FNYEAQ. The CDR3 here is CASSPYRVSGANVLTF. The CDR3 coding sequence is TGTGCCAGCAGCCCCTACAGGGTTTCCGGGGCCAACGTCCTGACTTTC.

The gene calls are TRBV6-5 and TRBJ1-2; D might be TRBD1 (6 bases). V lost 0 bases, J lost 3 bases, and 11 bases lay in between. Per germline, CDR1 MNHEY and CDR2 SVGAGI. The CDR3 spans 15 residues. The CDR3 DNA follows: TGTGCCAGCAGTTACTCTGACAGGTTGGACTATGGCTACACCTTC. The encoded protein is CASSYSDRLDYGYTF.

For the CDR3, the DNA is TGTGCTAGTGGTTTGGGAAGCGGGAGTCTAGGCAAGACAAGTGAGCAGTTCTTC. It translates to CASGLGSGSLGKTSEQFF. The rearrangement links TRBV12-5 to TRBJ2-1; TRBD2 agrees at 8 bases. The junction had 17 bases not matched to a gene; V was cut back by 1 base and J by 9 bases. The V gene's germline CDR1 is LGHNT and CDR2 FRNRAP. The CDR3 has 18 residues.

This clone was seen just once. The chain carries TRBV5-1 and TRBJ2-5; TRBD2 matches at 13 bases. The DNA end is more similar to TRBJ2-7, so the J call may be wrong. Germline CDR1 SGHRS, CDR2 YFSETQ. The CDR3 has 14 residues. Here the CDR3 reads CASSPGTSGNEQYF. The CDR3 bases are TGCGCCAGCAGCCCTGGGACTAGCGGGAACGAGCAGTACTTC.

This chain uses TRBV5-4 with TRBJ1-6, with 9 positions matching TRBD1. Trimming cost V 3 bases and J 9 bases; bases outside gene matches: 4. The CDR3 runs 14 residues. Germline CDR1 and CDR2: SGHNT and YYREEE (reference sequence). The CDR3 DNA follows: TGTGCCAGCAGCTCGACAGGGGGAACTTCACCCCTCCACTTT. Translating it yields CASSSTGGTSPLHF. The whole variable domain, filled in from reference TRBV5-4 and TRBJ1-6, reads ETGVTQSPTHLIKTRGQQVTLRCSSQSGHNTVSWYQQALGQGPQFIFQYYREEENGRGNFPPRFSGLQFPNYSSELNVNALELDDSALYLCASSSTGGTSPLHFGNGTRLTVT.

This chain joins TRBV30 and TRBJ1-2, with D maybe TRBD1 (6 bases). Germline V lookup: CDR1 GTSNPN, CDR2 SVGIG (reference sequence). This CDR3 contains 15 residues. The V end was cut by 2 bases, the J end by 2 bases, with 15 bases between. The CDR3 reads CAWSPSRTVNYGYTF. The DNA for the CDR3 is TGTGCCTGGAGTCCCTCCAGGACAGTCAACTATGGCTACACCTTC.

The sample holds one count of this clone. The chain recombines TRBV9 with TRBJ2-1; 10 nucleotides line up with TRBD2. The CDR3 is made up of 15 amino acids. In germline, CDR1 is SGDLS, CDR2 YYNGEE. V shed 3 bases and J 4 bases; nucleotides not matched to a gene: 4. CDR3 nucleotide sequence: TGTGCCAGCAGCGCTATACTAGCGGGGTACAATGAGCAGTTCTTC. This translates into CASSAILAGYNEQFF.

This rearrangement joins TRBV7-8 to TRBJ1-3; 9 bases are a match to TRBD1. J was trimmed by 2 bases and V by 4 bases; bases with no gene match: 6. The CDR3 consists of 16 residues. Per the germline V gene, CDR1 is SGHVS and CDR2 is FQNEAQ. CDR3 in amino acids: CASSWDRASTGNTIYF. Here the CDR3 DNA reads TGTGCCAGCAGCTGGGACAGGGCGAGTACTGGAAACACCATATATTTT.

This chain uses TRBV30 with TRBJ2-7; D is uncertain. Germline CDR1 GTSNPN, CDR2 SVGIG (reference sequence). The V end was cut by 0 bases, the J end by 4 bases, with 7 bases between. The CDR3 consists of 12 residues. The CDR3 DNA sequence: TGTGCCTGGAGTGTACGAGGTTACGAGCAGTACTTC. This translates into CAWSVRGYEQYF.

This clone was picked up a small number of times. This chain uses TRBV27 with TRBJ2-6; TRBD2 aligns across 7 bases. The CDR3 consists of 17 residues. Looked up from germline, CDR1 is MNHEY and CDR2 is SMNVEV (reference sequence). V was clipped by 5 bases and J by 1 base; unmatched bases: 8. The CDR3 bases are TGTGCCAGCAGTCTTGGGGGGGTTCATTCTGGGGCCAACGTCCTGACTTTC. Protein: CASSLGGVHSGANVLTF.

This chain joins TRBV5-8 and TRBJ1-4; TRBD1 aligns across 7 bases. CDR3 length equals 13 residues. With 9 bases clipped from V and 3 bases from J, the junction kept 5 bases outside the gene matches. Germline CDR1 reads SGHTS; CDR2 reads YDEGEE. CDR3 loop: CATEQGPNEKLFF. CDR3 in DNA: TGTGCCACCGAACAGGGGCCTAATGAAAAACTGTTTTTT.

The rearrangement joins TRBV18 to TRBJ2-7; 8 bases map to TRBD1. Trimming cost V 6 bases and J 3 bases; bases outside gene matches: 7. Germline lookup yields CDR1 KGHSH and CDR2 LQKENI. This CDR3 contains 14 residues. The CDR3 nucleotides are TGTGCCAGCTCCCTCATGGACAGGGACTACGAGCAGTACTTC. Its protein product is CASSLMDRDYEQYF.

About this clone itself: At one boundary the junction diverges from the germline segment, which might be a read error. The chain couples TRBV19 to TRBJ2-7; D possibly corresponds to TRBD1 (6 bases). Germline assignment: CDR1 LNHDA and CDR2 SQIVND (reference sequence). The CDR3 extends over 11 amino acids. The CDR3 coding sequence is TGTGCCAGTAGGGATCCGGGACATACCATCTTC. It specifies CASRDPGHTIF.

In DNA, the CDR3 is TGCGCCAGCAGCCCGCGGTCCACGAACACCGGGGAGCTGTTTTTT. Its translation is CASSPRSTNTGELFF. The chain has TRBV5-1 and TRBJ2-2; D not certain. Between the trimmed V and J ends, which lost 4 bases and 0 bases, there was a span of 10 bases. CDR3 length: 15 amino acids. Germline V gene sequence: CDR1 SGHRS, CDR2 YFSETQ.

The chain is built from TRBV5-1 and TRBJ1-1; TRBD1 matches at 8 bases. The CDR3 consists of 17 residues. The ends lost 4 bases at V and 3 bases at J; junction bases unmatched: 14. Germline V CDR1 and CDR2: SGHRS, YFSETQ. The CDR3 bases are TGCGCCAGCAGCCCTAGGACAGGGATTCTGATGGACACTGAAGCTTTCTTT. It codes for CASSPRTGILMDTEAFF.

V is TRBV28 and J is TRBJ1-1; D perhaps matches TRBD1 (6 bases). The CDR3 sequence is 17 residues long. Deletions cut 2 bases from V and 2 bases from J, with 18 bases between. Germline CDR1 is MDHEN and CDR2 is SYDVKM. The CDR3 DNA reads TGTGCCAGCAGTTTAGGTGGCAGGGGAGGGGGAAACACTGAAGCTTTCTTT. It codes for CASSLGGRGGGNTEAFF. The whole variable domain, filled in from reference TRBV28 and TRBJ1-1, reads DVKVTQSSRYLVKRTGEKVFLECVQDMDHENMFWYRQDPGLGLRLIYFSYDVKMKEKGDIPEGYSVSREKKERFSLILESASTNQTSMYLCASSLGGRGGGNTEAFFGQGTRLTVV.

This clone was seen a handful of times. V usage is TRBV19 and J usage is TRBJ1-2; unclear D gene. The CDR3 runs to 14 residues. The V end was cut by 7 bases, the J end by 0 bases, with 12 bases between. Germline assignment: CDR1 LNHDA and CDR2 SQIVND (reference sequence). The CDR3 loop is CASTPGSANYGYTF. The CDR3 DNA sequence: TGTGCCAGTACCCCGGGGTCAGCTAACTATGGCTACACCTTC.

This clone was observed a few times. The chain links TRBV4-2 to TRBJ1-5, with 10 bases aligning to TRBD1. This CDR3 comprises 16 residues. CDR1 is LGHNA and CDR2 is YNFKEQ in the germline V gene. After removal of 4 bases from V and 4 bases from J, the junction contained 7 bases not matched to a gene. CDR3 sequence (DNA): TGTGCCAGCAGCCTGAGAGGACAGGGGGGTAATCAGCCCCAGCATTTT. Translated, it gives CASSLRGQGGNQPQHF.